This paragraph reports one T cell receptor beta chain. Antigen specificity is unknown. This sample was included in a study of CD8 T cells in Susac syndrome. Sequencing of TCR beta was performed on blood CD8+ and CD4+ T cells. Negative isolation was used for CD8+ and CD4+ T cells and FACS enrichment for TEMRA cells. Overall study findings and caveats: It was acknowledged in the study that its TCR sequencing and HLA analysis involved a relatively small number of individuals.

The RNA input was roughly 0.45 to 1 ug, and it was reverse transcribed with random hexamers. Amplification of TCR beta CDR3 used immunoSEQ multiplex PCR across 54 Vbeta and 13 Jbeta. MiXCR was run by TCRdb on the immunoSEQ multiplex PCR reads, yielding one entry per CDR3 protein. This sample has about 300,000 distinct CDR3 sequences, with more than 75% found just once. The germline V gene encodes CDR1 SGHDN and CDR2 FVKESK. Trimming took off 0 bases at V and 7 bases at J, with 10 bases between the two ends. The CDR3 runs 13 residues. Specimen: CD8+ T cells from PBMCs. This clonotype was sampled from a human donor with multiple sclerosis. The chain links TRBV14 to TRBJ2-7, with D unresolved. CDR3 protein: CASSQDGAGEQYF. CDR3 nucleotide sequence: TGTGCCAGCAGCCAAGATGGAGCCGGGGAGCAGTACTTC. The entire variable domain, with the rest obtained from reference TRBV14 and TRBJ2-7, is as follows: EAGVTQFPSHSVIEKGQTVTLRCDPISGHDNLYWYRRVMGKEIKFLLHFVKESKQDESGMPNNRFLAERTGGTYSTLKVQPAELEDSGVYFCASSQDGAGEQYFGPGTRLTVT.